Each of the 31 T cell receptor beta chains below was sequenced from the same sample in a study of blood T cells in healthy people across ages (dated by TCRdb to between 2014 and 2016). The receptor library was made with 5' RACE. Sequencing was performed on an Illumina HiSeq 2500. The second PCR ran for about 7 to 11 cycles and used a J-beta primer mix along with a sample-barcoded 5' primer. Using fastp at Q25 and MiXCR, TCRdb reprocessed the public reads and kept productive beta chains. Rows are combined by CDR3 protein, so each entry shows the most common genes and DNA. In this sample the table shows around 820,000 distinct CDR3 sequences, 20% to 25% of which occur a single time. The top ten hold around 3.6% of the sample. The same sample was also studied in work on T cells of mothers and their children.

Sequencing was carried out using blood. The receptors originated from a boy younger than 18 in good health.

J is TRBJ2-1 and V is TRBV6-1; 9 positions match TRBD1. Per the germline V gene, CDR1 is MNHNS and CDR2 is SASEGT. The CDR3 runs to 17 residues. Trimming took 6 bases from V and 0 from J; bases not matched to a gene: 9. The DNA of the CDR3 is TGTGCCAGCAGCCGAAAGGGACAGGGTAGCTCCTACAATGAGCAGTTCTTC. Encoded protein: CASSRKGQGSSYNEQFF.

The chain recombines TRBV6-5 with TRBJ2-3, with 11 positions matching TRBD2. From germline, CDR1 is MNHEY and CDR2 SVGAGI. This CDR3 spans 16 amino acids. V lost 2 bases and J lost 1; bases outside the gene matches: 2. CDR3 DNA: TGTGCCAGCAGTTACCAGACTAGCGGGGGCACAGATACGCAGTATTTT. Protein: CASSYQTSGGTDTQYF.

The sample holds a few counts of this clonotype. The chain has TRBV6-1 and TRBJ1-4, with D perhaps matching TRBD1 (5 bases). Trimming shortened V by 6 bases and J by 7 bases, and 21 bases separated the two germline ends. Germline V gene lookup returns CDR1 MNHNS and CDR2 SASEGT. This CDR3 comprises 16 residues. The chain's CDR3 is CASSLYDSSKSEKLFF. CDR3 DNA sequence: TGTGCCAGCAGCCTATACGACAGCTCAAAAAGTGAAAAACTGTTTTTT.

This clonotype was recorded a few times. V is TRBV5-6 and J is TRBJ2-3, with 10 bases aligning to TRBD2. Trimming at V came to 4 bases and at J to 2 bases, leaving 1 base not matched to a gene. Looked up from germline, CDR1 is SGHDT and CDR2 is YYEEEE. The CDR3 is 14 residues long. The CDR3: CASSGLAVTDTQYF. The CDR3 coding sequence is TGTGCCAGCAGCGGACTAGCGGTCACAGATACGCAGTATTTT.

The chain combines TRBV21-1 with TRBJ1-1. TRBV21-1 is deemed a pseudogene. CDR3 length: 11 amino acids. This CDR3 is CASSNWVPAFF. CDR3 DNA: TGTGCCAGCAGCAACTGGGTTCCCGCTTTCTTT.

This sequence joins TRBV27 and TRBJ2-1, with D perhaps assigned TRBD1 or TRBD2 (7 bases each). The germline CDR1 and CDR2 sequences are MNHEY and SMNVEV (reference sequence). The CDR3 covers 15 residues. Trimming removed 10 bases from V and 10 bases from J, with 26 bases in between. The CDR3 is CATRWEGALINEQFF. For the CDR3, the DNA is TGTGCCACCAGGTGGGAGGGGGCGCTTATCAACGAGCAGTTCTTC.

This sequence joins TRBV14 and TRBJ2-2; D is perhaps TRBD1 (6 bases). Trimming took off 1 base at V and 4 bases at J, with 10 bases between the two ends. The germline V gene has CDR1 SGHDN and CDR2 FVKESK. This CDR3 spans 15 amino acids. CDR3: CASSQVGDITGELFF. In nucleotides, the CDR3 is TGTGCCAGCAGCCAAGTCGGGGACATCACCGGGGAGCTGTTTTTT. Looking up the rest from reference TRBV14 and TRBJ2-2 gives the full variable domain: EAGVTQFPSHSVIEKGQTVTLRCDPISGHDNLYWYRRVMGKEIKFLLHFVKESKQDESGMPNNRFLAERTGGTYSTLKVQPAELEDSGVYFCASSQVGDITGELFFGEGSRLTVL.

J is TRBJ2-1 and V is TRBV4-2; 13 nucleotides match TRBD2. Trimming removed 0 bases from V and 10 bases from J; junction bases left unmatched: 6. The CDR3 is 16 amino acids. Germline CDR1 LGHNA, CDR2 YNFKEQ. CDR3 protein: CASSQERTSGSGEQFF. CDR3 nucleotide sequence: TGTGCCAGCAGCCAAGAGCGGACTAGCGGGAGCGGGGAGCAGTTCTTC.

This chain connects TRBV5-6 to TRBJ2-1, with 9 bases identical to TRBD2. This CDR3 has 17 residues. J was trimmed by 1 base and V by 0 bases; bases with no gene match: 5. Germline CDR1 reads SGHDT; CDR2 reads YYEEEE. The CDR3 here is CASSLGISGRSYNEQFF. DNA of the CDR3: TGTGCCAGCAGCTTGGGGATTAGCGGGAGATCCTACAATGAGCAGTTCTTC.

The chain uses TRBV7-3 and TRBJ1-6; D is uncertain. The germline V gene has CDR1 SGHTA and CDR2 FQGTGA. V lost 2 bases and J 5 bases, leaving 13 bases between the germline ends. This CDR3 comprises 16 residues. The CDR3 loop reads CASSLGAYPDNSPLHF. Here the CDR3 DNA reads TGTGCCAGCAGCTTAGGCGCCTACCCCGATAATTCACCCCTCCACTTT. Looking up the rest from reference TRBV7-3 and TRBJ1-6 gives the full variable domain: GAGVSQTPSNKVTEKGKYVELRCDPISGHTALYWYRQSLGQGPEFLIYFQGTGAADDSGLPNDRFFAVRPEGSVSTLKIQRTERGDSAVYLCASSLGAYPDNSPLHFGNGTRLTVT.

This chain links TRBV6-5 with TRBJ2-5, with 8 bases that match TRBD1. The J call is uncertain, as TRBJ2-7 better fits the DNA end. Germline V CDR1 and CDR2: MNHEY, SVGAGI. The CDR3 has 15 amino acids. As DNA, the CDR3 is TGTGCCAGCAGTGCACGGACAGGGTCGAGGAGCGAGCAGTACTTC. As protein: CASSARTGSRSEQYF.

The chain has TRBV5-6 and TRBJ2-5; D might be TRBD2 (6 bases). The better agreement between TRBJ2-7 and the DNA end casts doubt on the J call. The germline V gene encodes CDR1 SGHDT and CDR2 YYEEEE. This CDR3 has 16 residues. The CDR3 DNA reads TGTGCCAGCAGCTTTGCCAGCGAAGCGGGTGAATACGAGCAGTACTTC. Translation: CASSFASEAGEYEQYF.

This sequence joins TRBV9 and TRBJ2-3; a weak D match, TRBD1 (5 bases). Germline CDR1 reads SGDLS; CDR2 reads YYNGEE. This CDR3 comprises 14 residues. V gave up 0 bases and J gave up 5 bases, with 10 bases separating them. The CDR3 loop is CASSVALGRDTQYF. DNA of the CDR3: TGTGCCAGCAGCGTAGCCTTGGGGCGAGATACGCAGTATTTT.

This rearrangement joins TRBV6-2 or TRBV6-3 to TRBJ2-7; 7 bases match TRBD1. V was pared by 2 bases and J by 3 bases, with 4 bases of the junction left unmatched. CDR3 length: 14 amino acids. Germline CDR1 and CDR2: MNHEY and SVGEGT. The CDR3 coding sequence is TGTGCCAGCAGTTACCCGTGGGACAGCTACGAGCAGTACTTC. This codes for CASSYPWDSYEQYF.

This chain joins TRBV9 and TRBJ2-2; a possible D gene is TRBD1 (5 bases). Germline CDR1 reads SGDLS; CDR2 reads YYNGEE. V was pared by 1 base and J by 4 bases, with 11 bases between. There are 15 residues in the CDR3. CDR3 DNA: TGTGCCAGCAGCGTATACGCAGGGCTCACCGGGGAGCTGTTTTTT. Translation gives CASSVYAGLTGELFF.

This chain links TRBV4-3 with TRBJ2-7, with D perhaps TRBD2 (5 bases). Germline V gene data show CDR1 as LGHNA and CDR2 as YSLEER. V was cut by 0 bases and J by 2 bases, with 26 bases left in between. The CDR3 totals 20 residues. This CDR3 reads CASSQDRYWRMKRGPYEQYF. The CDR3 DNA follows: TGCGCCAGCAGCCAAGATCGTTACTGGAGAATGAAGAGAGGGCCCTACGAGCAGTACTTC.

V usage is TRBV7-2 and J usage is TRBJ2-2; 13 nucleotides line up with TRBD2. The CDR3 spans 17 residues. J gave up 6 bases and V 1 base, and 5 bases lay outside the gene matches. Germline V gene sequence: CDR1 SGHTA, CDR2 FQGNSA. The CDR3 protein is CASSLDLLAGGAGELFF. The CDR3 coding sequence is TGTGCCAGCAGCTTAGATCTACTAGCGGGAGGGGCCGGGGAGCTGTTTTTT.

V is TRBV28 and J is TRBJ1-1; TRBD1 matches 9 bases. V was clipped by 5 bases and J by 4 bases; unmatched bases: 2. CDR3 size: 13 residues. CDR1 MDHEN and CDR2 SYDVKM come from the germline V gene. The CDR3 reads CASSRTGATEAFF. The DNA of the CDR3 is TGTGCCAGCAGTCGGACAGGGGCCACTGAAGCTTTCTTT.

A few counts support this clonotype. The CDR3 DNA follows: TGTGCCAGTGGTGAGGGCTACGAGCAGTACTTC. It translates to CASGEGYEQYF. The chain joins TRBV10-3 to TRBJ2-7; D might be TRBD2 (5 bases). Per the germline V gene, CDR1 is ENHRY and CDR2 is SYGVKD. The CDR3 totals 11 residues. V lost 10 bases and J lost 3, with 10 bases in between.

This chain links TRBV7-8 with TRBJ2-4; possible D gene TRBD2, 5 bases. Trimming removed 3 bases at V and 6 bases at J, with 12 bases between. CDR1 and CDR2 (germline): SGHVS, FQNEAQ. The CDR3 covers 14 residues. The CDR3 sequence: CASSFTIEGNIQYF. The CDR3 DNA follows: TGTGCCAGCAGCTTTACGATAGAGGGAAACATTCAGTACTTC.

V gene TRBV6-2 or TRBV6-3 combines with J gene TRBJ2-7; 7 nucleotides line up with TRBD2. This CDR3 has 14 residues. Germline loops: CDR1 MNHEY, CDR2 SVGEGT. The junction had 10 bases not matched to a gene; V was cut back by 6 bases and J by 5 bases. CDR3 sequence (DNA): TGTGCCAGCAGCCACCCGCGGGGGACCGACGAGCAGTACTTC. This codes for CASSHPRGTDEQYF.

This clonotype was recorded many times. The rearrangement links TRBV12-3 or TRBV12-4 to TRBJ1-1, with D possibly matching TRBD1 (6 bases). The CDR3 loop spans 14 amino acids. The V gene lost 6 bases and the J gene lost 1 base, with 12 bases spanning the gap. The CDR3 DNA reads as TGTGCCAGCAGAACGACAGGCCCGAACACTGAAGCTTTCTTT. Its protein is CASRTTGPNTEAFF.

The chain's CDR3 is CATSTGTSGSYEQYF. DNA of the CDR3: TGTGCCACCAGCACCGGGACTAGCGGGAGCTACGAGCAGTACTTC. V gene TRBV15 combines with J gene TRBJ2-5, with 14 bases lining up with TRBD2. The J call may not be correct, given that the DNA end is closer to TRBJ2-7. This CDR3 comprises 15 residues. Germline V gene lookup returns CDR1 LNHNV and CDR2 YYDKDF (reference sequence).

This chain links TRBV18 with TRBJ2-2; TRBD2 matches at 13 bases. The V gene's germline CDR1 is KGHSH and CDR2 LQKENI. The CDR3 spans 17 residues. The junction had 6 bases not matched to a gene; V was cut back by 0 bases and J by 8 bases. The CDR3 DNA reads as TGTGCCAGCTCACCACCGACCGGGACTAGCGGGGTAGGGGAGCTGTTTTTT. Translation gives CASSPPTGTSGVGELFF.

The J gene is TRBJ2-5, the V gene TRBV28; 7 bases match TRBD1. The trim removed 2 bases at V and 2 bases at J, leaving 5 bases unmatched. CDR1 is MDHEN and CDR2 is SYDVKM in the germline V gene. The CDR3 covers 15 residues. CDR3 coding DNA: TGTGCCAGCAGTTTACCCGGGACAGCTCAAGAGACCCAGTACTTC. This sequence encodes CASSLPGTAQETQYF.

The chain recombines TRBV7-2 with TRBJ2-7, with 7 bases lining up with TRBD2. The ends lost 0 bases at V and 3 bases at J; junction bases unmatched: 2. This CDR3 has 14 residues. Germline values: CDR1 SGHTA, CDR2 FQGNSA. The CDR3 nucleotides are TGTGCCAGCAGCTTAGCGGCTAGCGGCTACGAGCAGTACTTC. Protein sequence: CASSLAASGYEQYF.

This clonotype was counted many times. CDR3 in DNA: TGTGCCAGCAGTCCCAACCGCGGGAATGAGCAGTTCTTC. Translating gives CASSPNRGNEQFF. The chain links TRBV28 to TRBJ2-1, with D possibly being TRBD2 (5 bases). Germline values: CDR1 MDHEN, CDR2 SYDVKM. The V gene lost 5 bases and the J gene lost 7 bases, with 12 bases spanning the gap. The CDR3 has 13 residues.

The chain recombines TRBV9 with TRBJ2-7, with a possible D match to TRBD2 (6 bases). CDR1 is SGDLS and CDR2 is YYNGEE in the germline V gene. The length of the CDR3 is 14 residues. Trimming took off 0 bases at V and 4 bases at J, with 11 bases between the two ends. This chain's CDR3 is CASSVGGTQYEQYF. CDR3 sequence (DNA): TGTGCCAGCAGCGTAGGTGGGACTCAATACGAGCAGTACTTC.

J is TRBJ1-5 and V is TRBV12-3 or TRBV12-4; no reliable D call. This CDR3 spans 13 amino acids. V was cut by 5 bases and J by 7 bases, with 12 bases left in between. The CDR3 DNA reads as TGTGCCAGCAGTCGGATGGAAAGCCAGCCCCAGCATTTT. This translates into CASSRMESQPQHF.

Comments on this clonotype: Because the CDR3 is missing its conserved closing phenylalanine or tryptophan, this is likely a read error. Because the CDR3's place on the DNA is in doubt, the DNA is left out and the CDR3 is given as listed by TCRdb. The V and J genes are TRBV19 and TRBJ1-1. The CDR3 totals 12 residues, both ends included. Germline V gene lookup returns CDR1 LNHDA and CDR2 SQIVND (reference sequence). The CDR3 spells CASSHRTAPGFL.

This clonotype was seen a few times. V usage is TRBV5-1 and J usage is TRBJ2-5, with a weak D call TRBD2 (6 bases). With 6 bases removed from V and 5 bases from J, the gap between germline ends came to 14 bases. The germline gives CDR1 SGHRS, CDR2 YFSETQ. The CDR3 is 13 amino acids. The CDR3 coding sequence is TGCGCCAGCATTATTCGGGAGTATGAGACCCAGTACTTC. This encodes CASIIREYETQYF.